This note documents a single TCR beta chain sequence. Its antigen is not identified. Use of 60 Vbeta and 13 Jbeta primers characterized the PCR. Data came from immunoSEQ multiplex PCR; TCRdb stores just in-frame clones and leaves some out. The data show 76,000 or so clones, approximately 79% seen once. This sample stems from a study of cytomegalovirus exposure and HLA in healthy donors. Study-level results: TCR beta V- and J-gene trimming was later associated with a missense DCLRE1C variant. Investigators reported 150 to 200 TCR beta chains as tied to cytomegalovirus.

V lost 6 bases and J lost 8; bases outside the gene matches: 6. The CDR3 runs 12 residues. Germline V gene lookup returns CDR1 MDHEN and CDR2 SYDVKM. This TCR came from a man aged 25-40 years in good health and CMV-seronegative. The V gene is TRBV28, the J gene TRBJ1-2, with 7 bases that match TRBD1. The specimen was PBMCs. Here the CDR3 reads CASREGATGYTF. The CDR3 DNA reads TGTGCCAGCAGGGAGGGGGCGACGGGCTACACCTTC.